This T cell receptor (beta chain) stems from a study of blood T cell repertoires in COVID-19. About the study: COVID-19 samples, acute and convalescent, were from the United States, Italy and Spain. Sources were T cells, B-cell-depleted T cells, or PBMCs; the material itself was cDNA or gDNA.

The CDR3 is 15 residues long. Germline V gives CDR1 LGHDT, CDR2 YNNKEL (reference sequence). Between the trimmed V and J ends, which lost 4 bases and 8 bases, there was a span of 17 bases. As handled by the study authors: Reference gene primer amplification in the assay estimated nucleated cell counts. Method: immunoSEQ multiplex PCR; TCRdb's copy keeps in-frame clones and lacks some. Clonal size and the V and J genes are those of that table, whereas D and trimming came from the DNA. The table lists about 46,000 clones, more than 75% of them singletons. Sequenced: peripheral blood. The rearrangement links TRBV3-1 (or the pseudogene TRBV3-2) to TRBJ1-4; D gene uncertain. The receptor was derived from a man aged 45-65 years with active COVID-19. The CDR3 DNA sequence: TGTGCCAGCAGCCCGTTCGCGGGTCTGGGCGAAAAACTGTTTTTT. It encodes CASSPFAGLGEKLFF.